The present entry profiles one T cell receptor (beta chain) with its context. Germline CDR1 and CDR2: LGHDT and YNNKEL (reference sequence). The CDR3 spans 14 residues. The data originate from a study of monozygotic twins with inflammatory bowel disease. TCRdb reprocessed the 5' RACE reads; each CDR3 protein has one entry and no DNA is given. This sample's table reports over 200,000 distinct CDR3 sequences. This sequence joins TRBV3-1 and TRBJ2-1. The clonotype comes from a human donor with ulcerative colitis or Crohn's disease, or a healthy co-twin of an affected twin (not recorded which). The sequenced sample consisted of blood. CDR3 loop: CASSQGLLYNEQFF.